The entry below describes one T cell receptor beta chain. Its cognate antigen is unknown. The V gene lost 0 bases and the J gene lost 8 bases, with 22 bases spanning the gap. Germline-derived CDR1 and CDR2 are MNHEY and SMNVEV (reference sequence). The CDR3 is 17 residues long. The repertoire was sequenced with immunoSEQ multiplex PCR; TCRdb's copy has only in-frame clones and lacks some. The sample consists of 110,000 or so clones, roughly 84% of them appearing once. This record comes from a study of T cell responses to AZD1222 COVID-19 vaccine. Regarding the study as a whole: Only a handful of AZD1222 recipients, about six in all, had baseline seropositivity.

The receptor comes from an adult who received the AZD1222 COVID-19 vaccine. The sequencing used peripheral blood, collected 28 days after the second AZD1222 dose. V and J are TRBV27 and TRBJ1-2, with D hard to call. The CDR3 region is CASSLSLLRADLWGYTF. The CDR3 DNA sequence: TGTGCCAGCAGTTTATCGTTGTTGCGGGCAGACCTATGGGGCTACACCTTC.